The sequence of this T cell receptor beta chain was determined in a study of blood T cells in healthy people across ages. A sample-barcoded 5' primer and a J-beta primer mix were used in a second PCR of about 7 to 12 cycles. Via MiXCR, TCRdb re-called the 5' RACE reads, giving one row per CDR3 protein. The table includes about 800,000 distinct CDR3 sequences, 25% detected once. This CDR3 is 17 amino acids long. CDR1 DFQATT and CDR2 SNEGSKA come from the germline V gene (reference sequence). V dropped 0 bases and J dropped 0 bases, with 15 bases sitting between them. Another study also made use of these data, one on T cells of mothers and their children.

The genes are TRBV20-1 and TRBJ2-1; D uncertain. The sample comprised blood. The receptor was derived from a boy aged 5-17 years in good health. The CDR3 DNA sequence: TGCAGTGCTAGAGATCTCATTGCGCAAAGCTCCTACAATGAGCAGTTCTTC. Amino acid sequence: CSARDLIAQSSYNEQFF.